The clone carrying this T cell receptor beta chain was found many times. Both TCRalpha and TCRbeta chains were reverse transcribed with V-gene-specific primers. Amplification of TCRs used a constant-region primer and V-primer adapter for 20 PCR cycles. Isolated mRNA underwent amplification by in vitro transcription. TCRdb reanalysed the reads using MiXCR and keeps one entry per CDR3 protein. The table lists approximately 90,000 distinct CDR3 sequences, roughly 19% of them singletons. This specimen belongs to a study of low-dose radiotherapy and immunotherapy resistance in tumors. The CDR3 contains 14 residues. Between the trimmed V and J ends, which lost 9 bases and 0 bases, there was a span of 11 bases. Germline V lookup: CDR1 SNHLY, CDR2 FYNNEI. Specified time point: before trial treatment. Ipilimumab, nivolumab, aspirin, low-dose cyclophosphamide and low-dose radiotherapy were administered to donors.

This TCR came from a male donor with prostate cancer. The chain is built from TRBV2 and TRBJ2-2; D is possibly TRBD1 (5 bases). Specimen: PBMCs, collected before treatment. This CDR3 is CASNRQPNTGELFF. DNA for the CDR3: TGTGCCAGTAATAGACAGCCGAACACCGGGGAGCTGTTTTTT. The full variable domain, in which reference TRBV2 and TRBJ2-2 provide the parts outside the CDR3, is EPEVTQTPSHQVTQMGQEVILRCVPISNHLYFYWYRQILGQKVEFLVSFYNNEISEKSEIFDDQFSVERPDGSNFTLKIRSTKLEDSAMYFCASNRQPNTGELFFGEGSRLTVL.